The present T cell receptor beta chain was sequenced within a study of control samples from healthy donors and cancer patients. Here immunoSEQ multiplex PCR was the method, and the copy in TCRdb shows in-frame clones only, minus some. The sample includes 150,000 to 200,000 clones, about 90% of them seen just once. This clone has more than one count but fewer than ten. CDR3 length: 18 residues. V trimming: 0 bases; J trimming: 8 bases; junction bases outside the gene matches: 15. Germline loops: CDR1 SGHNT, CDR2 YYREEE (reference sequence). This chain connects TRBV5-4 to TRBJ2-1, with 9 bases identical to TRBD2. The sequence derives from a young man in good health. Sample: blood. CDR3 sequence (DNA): TGTGCCAGCAGCTTGGCGATGGTGGCGGGGGGGCCGAGCCATGAGCAGTTCTTC. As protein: CASSLAMVAGGPSHEQFF. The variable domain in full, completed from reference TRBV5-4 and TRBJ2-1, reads ETGVTQSPTHLIKTRGQQVTLRCSSQSGHNTVSWYQQALGQGPQFIFQYYREEENGRGNFPPRFSGLQFPNYSSELNVNALELDDSALYLCASSLAMVAGGPSHEQFFGPGTRLTVL.